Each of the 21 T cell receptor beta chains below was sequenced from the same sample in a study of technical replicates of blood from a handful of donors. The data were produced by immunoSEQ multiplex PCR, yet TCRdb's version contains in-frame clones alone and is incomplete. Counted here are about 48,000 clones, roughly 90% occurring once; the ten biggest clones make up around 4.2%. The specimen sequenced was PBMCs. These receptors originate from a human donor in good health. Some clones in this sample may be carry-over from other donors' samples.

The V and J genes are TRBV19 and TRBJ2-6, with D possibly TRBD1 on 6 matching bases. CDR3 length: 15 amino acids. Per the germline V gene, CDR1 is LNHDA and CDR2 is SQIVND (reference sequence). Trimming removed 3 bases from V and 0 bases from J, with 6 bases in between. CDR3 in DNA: TGTGCCAGTAGTATGACAGGCTCTGGGGCCAACGTCCTGACTTTC. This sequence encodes CASSMTGSGANVLTF.

The CDR3 protein is CASSLVREDTGELFF. In nucleotides, the CDR3 is TGTGCCAGCAGCTTAGTACGGGAGGACACCGGGGAGCTGTTTTTT. The V call is TRBV11-2, the J call TRBJ2-2, with TRBD2 identical over 7 bases. The CDR3 has 15 amino acids. V lost 1 base to trimming and J lost 3 bases; unmatched junction nucleotides: 2. CDR1 and CDR2 (germline): SGHAT, FQNNGV.

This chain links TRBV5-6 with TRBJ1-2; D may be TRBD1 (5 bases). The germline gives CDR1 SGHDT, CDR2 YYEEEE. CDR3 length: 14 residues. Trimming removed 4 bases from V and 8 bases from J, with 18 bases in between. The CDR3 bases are TGTGCCAGCAGCCCCATGGAGGGGTTTGGAGGCTACACCTTC. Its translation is CASSPMEGFGGYTF.

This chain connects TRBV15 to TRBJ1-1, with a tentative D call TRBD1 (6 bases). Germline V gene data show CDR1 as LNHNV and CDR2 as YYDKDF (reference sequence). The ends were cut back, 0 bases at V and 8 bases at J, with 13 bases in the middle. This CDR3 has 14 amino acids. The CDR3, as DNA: TGTGCCACCAGCAGAGATTTCGGGCAGGGGGAAGCTTTCTTT. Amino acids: CATSRDFGQGEAFF. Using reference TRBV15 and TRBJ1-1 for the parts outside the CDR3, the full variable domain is DAMVIQNPRYQVTQFGKPVTLSCSQTLNHNVMYWYQQKSSQAPKLLFHYYDKDFNNEADTPDNFQSRRPNTSFCFLDIRSPGLGDTAMYLCATSRDFGQGEAFFGQGTRLTVV.

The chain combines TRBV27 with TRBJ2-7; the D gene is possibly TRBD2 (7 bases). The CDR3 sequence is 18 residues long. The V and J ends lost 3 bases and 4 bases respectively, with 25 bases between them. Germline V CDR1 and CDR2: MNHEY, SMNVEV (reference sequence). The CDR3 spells CASSFPPKGGTLEYEQYF. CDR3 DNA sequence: TGTGCCAGCAGTTTCCCTCCTAAGGGAGGGACACTTGAATACGAGCAGTACTTC.

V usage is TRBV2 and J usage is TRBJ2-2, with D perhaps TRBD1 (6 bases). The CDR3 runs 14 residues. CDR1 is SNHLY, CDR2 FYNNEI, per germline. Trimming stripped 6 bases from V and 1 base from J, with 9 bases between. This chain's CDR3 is CASSEQGNTGELFF. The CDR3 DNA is TGTGCCAGCAGCGAACAGGGGAACACCGGGGAGCTGTTTTTT.

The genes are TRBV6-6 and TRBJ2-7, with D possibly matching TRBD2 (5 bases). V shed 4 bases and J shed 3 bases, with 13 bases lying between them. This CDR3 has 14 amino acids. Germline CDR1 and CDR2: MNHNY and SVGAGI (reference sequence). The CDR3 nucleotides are TGTGCCAGCAGTTCGAACCCCCGGGGCTACGAGCAGTACTTC. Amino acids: CASSSNPRGYEQYF.

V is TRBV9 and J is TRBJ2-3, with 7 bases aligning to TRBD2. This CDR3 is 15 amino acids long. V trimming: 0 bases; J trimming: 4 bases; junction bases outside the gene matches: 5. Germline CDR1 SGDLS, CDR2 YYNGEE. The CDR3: CASSVAGTMADTQYF. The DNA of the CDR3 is TGTGCCAGCAGCGTAGCTGGGACTATGGCAGATACGCAGTATTTT.

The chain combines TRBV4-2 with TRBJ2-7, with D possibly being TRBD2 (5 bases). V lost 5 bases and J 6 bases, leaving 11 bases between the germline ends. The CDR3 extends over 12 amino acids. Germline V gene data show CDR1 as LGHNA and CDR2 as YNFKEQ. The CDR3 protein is CASSESGSEQYF. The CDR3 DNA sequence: TGTGCCAGCAGCGAGTCGGGGTCCGAGCAGTACTTC.

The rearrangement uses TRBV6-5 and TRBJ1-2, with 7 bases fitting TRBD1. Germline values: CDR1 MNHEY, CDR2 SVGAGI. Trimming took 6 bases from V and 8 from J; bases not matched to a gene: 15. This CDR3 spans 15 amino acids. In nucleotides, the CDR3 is TGTGCCAGCAGCCAACCTCTGACAGGGCTGAACGGCTACACCTTC. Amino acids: CASSQPLTGLNGYTF.

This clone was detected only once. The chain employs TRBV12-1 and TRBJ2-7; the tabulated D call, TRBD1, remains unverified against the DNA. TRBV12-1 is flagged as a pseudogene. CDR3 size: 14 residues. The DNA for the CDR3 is TGTGCCAGCAGCTTTGGGGGCAGCCGCTACGAGCAGTACTTC. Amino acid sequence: CASSFGGSRYEQYF.

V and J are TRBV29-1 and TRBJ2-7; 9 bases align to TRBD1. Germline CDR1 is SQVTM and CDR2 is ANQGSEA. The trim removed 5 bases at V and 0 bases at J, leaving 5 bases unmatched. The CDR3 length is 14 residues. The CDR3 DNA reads TGCAGCGTTACAGGGGGCCAAAGCTCCTACGAGCAGTACTTC. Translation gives CSVTGGQSSYEQYF.

The DNA of the CDR3 is TGTGCCAGCAGCGTGGGGGCCACTTCCAATCAGCCCCAGCATTTT. Its translation is CASSVGATSNQPQHF. V usage is TRBV9 and J usage is TRBJ1-5; tentative D call: TRBD1 (6 bases). V lost 2 bases and J 3 bases, leaving 12 bases between the germline ends. The germline V gene has CDR1 SGDLS and CDR2 YYNGEE. The CDR3 extends over 15 amino acids. The whole variable domain, filled in from reference TRBV9 and TRBJ1-5, reads DSGVTQTPKHLITATGQRVTLRCSPRSGDLSVYWYQQSLDQGLQFLIQYYNGEERAKGNILERFSAQQFPDLHSELNLSSLELGDSALYFCASSVGATSNQPQHFGDGTRLSIL.

The CDR3 nucleotides are TGTGCCAGCAGCAGAGAAAGGGAGCGAGCCGAGCAGTACTTC. It yields the protein CASSRERERAEQYF. This rearrangement joins TRBV11-1 to TRBJ2-7; possible D gene TRBD2, 5 bases. The CDR3 length is 14 residues. Per the germline V gene, CDR1 is SGHAT and CDR2 is FQDESV (reference sequence). Trimming removed 5 bases from V and 6 bases from J, with 17 bases in between.

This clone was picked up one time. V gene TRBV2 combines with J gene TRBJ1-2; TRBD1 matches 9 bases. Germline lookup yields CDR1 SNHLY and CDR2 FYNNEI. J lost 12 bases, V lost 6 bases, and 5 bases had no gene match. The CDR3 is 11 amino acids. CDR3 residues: CASRTGQGNTF. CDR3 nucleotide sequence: TGTGCCAGCAGAACCGGACAGGGGAACACCTTC.

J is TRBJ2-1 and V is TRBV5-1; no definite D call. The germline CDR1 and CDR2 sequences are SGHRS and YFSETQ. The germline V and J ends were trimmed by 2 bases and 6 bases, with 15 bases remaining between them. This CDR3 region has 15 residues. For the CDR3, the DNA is TGCGCCAGCAGCTTAGCGACGACCTTCTCCAATGAGCAGTTCTTC. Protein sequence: CASSLATTFSNEQFF.

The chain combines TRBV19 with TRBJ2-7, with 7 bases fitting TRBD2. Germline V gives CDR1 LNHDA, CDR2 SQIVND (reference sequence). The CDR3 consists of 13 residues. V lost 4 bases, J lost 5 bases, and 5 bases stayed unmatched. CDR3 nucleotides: TGTGCCAGTAGTAGGGGACTACCGGACGAGCAGTACTTC. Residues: CASSRGLPDEQYF.

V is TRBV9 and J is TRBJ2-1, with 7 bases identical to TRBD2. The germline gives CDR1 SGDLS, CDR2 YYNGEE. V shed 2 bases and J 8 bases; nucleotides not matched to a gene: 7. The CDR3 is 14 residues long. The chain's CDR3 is CASSVWTSRYEQFF. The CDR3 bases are TGTGCCAGCAGCGTCTGGACTAGTAGGTATGAGCAGTTCTTC. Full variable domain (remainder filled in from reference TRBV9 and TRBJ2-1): DSGVTQTPKHLITATGQRVTLRCSPRSGDLSVYWYQQSLDQGLQFLIQYYNGEERAKGNILERFSAQQFPDLHSELNLSSLELGDSALYFCASSVWTSRYEQFFGPGTRLTVL.

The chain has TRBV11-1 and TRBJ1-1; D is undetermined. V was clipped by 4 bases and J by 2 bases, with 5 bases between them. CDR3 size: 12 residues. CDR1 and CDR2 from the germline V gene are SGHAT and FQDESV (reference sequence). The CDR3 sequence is CASSSRNTEAFF. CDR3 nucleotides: TGTGCCAGCAGCTCGCGAAACACTGAAGCTTTCTTT.

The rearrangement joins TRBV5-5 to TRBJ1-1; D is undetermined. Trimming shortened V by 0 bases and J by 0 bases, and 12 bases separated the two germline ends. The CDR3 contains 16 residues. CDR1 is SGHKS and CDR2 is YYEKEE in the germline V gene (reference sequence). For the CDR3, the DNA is TGTGCCAGCAGCTTGGCCGGGTCCTCGATGAACACTGAAGCTTTCTTT. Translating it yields CASSLAGSSMNTEAFF.

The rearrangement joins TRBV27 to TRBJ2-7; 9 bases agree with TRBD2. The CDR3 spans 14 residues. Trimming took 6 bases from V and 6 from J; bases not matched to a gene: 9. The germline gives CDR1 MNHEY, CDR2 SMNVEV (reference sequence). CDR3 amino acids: CASSLGGGAVEQYF. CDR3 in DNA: TGTGCCAGCAGCCTTGGCGGGGGGGCCGTCGAGCAGTACTTC.